This T cell receptor beta chain emerged from a study of breast tumors, draining lymph nodes, adjacent tissues (dated by TCRdb to the mid-2010s). In terms of the full investigation: Breast cancer patients provided tumor, adjacent nontumor tissue and axillary lymph nodes, and the study compared the TCR beta repertoires across these three sources. In human breast cancer, the study set out to evaluate how tumor, surrounding tissue and draining lymph node repertoires relate to one another and whether T cells may move between these sites. Findings and caveats that apply to the study as a whole: The conclusion that tumor T cells originate in lymph nodes was framed as consistent with a hypothesis rather than directly demonstrated. The similarity between tumor and nontumor tissue repertoires was significantly greater in luminal-like breast cancer than in basal-like breast cancer. Tumors showed preferential V and J gene usage, and their T-cell repertoire diversity fell below that of lymph nodes yet above that of nontumor tissue. The data were considered consistent with the idea that most tumor T cells come from the lymph node and then expand in tumor tissue.

Sequencing relied on an Illumina HiSeq 2000. TCR beta chain libraries were generated by multiplex PCR amplification. The amplified TCR beta chain products were analyzed by high-throughput sequencing. Through fastp at Q25 and MiXCR, TCRdb rebuilt clones from the public reads, retaining in-frame beta chains. Every distinct CDR3 protein forms one entry, paired with its most common genes and DNA. In this sample the table shows about 220,000 distinct CDR3 sequences, nearly 35% of which occur a single time. The leading ten clones occupy under 4.5% of the sample. Lymph node samples were obtained from the axillary draining lymph nodes of breast cancer patients. This clonotype was found many times. Its recognized antigen is unknown. No base quality values were provided; no much bigger clone lies one nucleotide off. V is shortened by 0 bases, J by 0 bases, and the region joining them spans 12 bases. From the germline V gene, CDR1 is SGHTS and CDR2 is YDEGEE. Including cysteine and phenylalanine, the CDR3 has 17 amino acids. Only CDR3 DNA remains: 51 bases, in frame from the first base.

The chain is assembled from TRBV5-8 and TRBJ2-2; matching of 6 bases hints at TRBD2 as the D gene. The receptor's source is a female donor with breast cancer. Some clones in this sample may be carry-over from other donors' samples. Input material: axillary lymph node tissue. CDR3 protein: CASSLAGVAANTGELFF. DNA sequence: TGTGCCAGCAGCTTGGCGGGAGTTGCCGCGAACACCGGGGAGCTGTTTTTT. This CDR3, with the reference TRBV5-8 and TRBJ2-2 proteins standing in past its ends, gives the full variable domain EAGVTQSPTHLIKTRGQQATLRCSPISGHTSVYWYQQALGLGLQFLLWYDEGEERNRGNFPPRFSGRQFPNYSSELNVNALELEDSALYLCASSLAGVAANTGELFFGEGSRLTVL.